These T cell receptor beta chains were read from a single sample in a study of blood T cell repertoires in COVID-19. Clones were read by immunoSEQ multiplex PCR, and TCRdb kept only the in-frame ones, dropping some. Of 300,000 to 350,000 clones in the sample, about 91% were seen once. The sequencing sample was made of peripheral blood. These TCRs come from a man younger than 40 with COVID-19, enrolled during active disease. CDR3s include the opening cysteine and the closing phenylalanine or tryptophan. D genes are given only for firm matches. Rows may omit the clone size; those that give it use once, few, many or a size class.

J gene	clone size	V gene	D gene	CDR3 DNA	CDR3 protein
TRBJ1-1	.	TRBV5-6	.	TGTGCCAGCAGCTGGCGGGGGCGCTCGCCTGAAGCTTTCTTT	CASSWRGRSPEAFF
TRBJ2-6	.	TRBV4-1	TRBD2	TGCGCCAGCAGCCAAGATAGTCCCCGGGAGGCTGGGGCCAACGTCCTGACTTTC	CASSQDSPREAGANVLTF
TRBJ1-4	.	TRBV18	.	TGTGCCAGCTCATCCTTCCAGGGCGCTTCTGAAAAACTGTTTTTT	CASSSFQGASEKLFF
TRBJ1-1	once	TRBV28	.	TGTGCCAGCAGTCCCCACAGGGCGAACACTGAAGCTTTCTTT	CASSPHRANTEAFF
TRBJ2-1	.	TRBV6-5	TRBD1	TGTGCCAGCAGTTACGCGACAGGGATCTCCTACAATGAGCAGTTCTTC	CASSYATGISYNEQFF
TRBJ1-5	few	TRBV7-8	TRBD1	TGTGCCAGCAGTCCGGACAGGAATCAGCCCCAGCATTTT	CASSPDRNQPQHF
TRBJ2-2	.	TRBV24-1	TRBD2	TGTGCCACCAGAGCGACTAGCGGGGACCCTTTCACCGGGGAGCTGTTTTTT	CATRATSGDPFTGELFF
TRBJ2-4	.	TRBV4-2	TRBD2	TGTGCCAGCAGCCAAGATTCTAGCGGGGGGGCCGACATTCAGTACTTC	CASSQDSSGGADIQYF
TRBJ2-1	.	TRBV24-1	TRBD2	TGTGCCACCAGGAGGCGGGGGAGCTCCTACAATGAGCAGTTCTTC	CATRRRGSSYNEQFF
TRBJ2-1	.	TRBV15	TRBD1	TGTGCCACCAGCTCAAGCCAGGGGGCAGGGTCGGCCAATGAGCAGTTCTTC	CATSSSQGAGSANEQFF
TRBJ2-3	.	TRBV6-1	TRBD2	TGTGCCAGCAGTGCCCTAGGGCGGGTAGCGGGGTTGGCCCGAGATACGCAGTATTTT	CASSALGRVAGLARDTQYF
TRBJ1-1	.	TRBV5-4	.	TGTGCCAGCAGCTTCGGACTGACTGAAGCTTTCTTT	CASSFGLTEAFF
TRBJ2-4	.	TRBV5-5	TRBD2	TGTGCCAGCAGCCCGACCGGGATTATAGCGGGCACAAAAAACATTCAGTACTTC	CASSPTGIIAGTKNIQYF
TRBJ2-7	.	TRBV27	TRBD2	TGTGCCAGCAGTTTAACACGGTTGGGTAGCGGGAGCTACGAGCAGTACTTC	CASSLTRLGSGSYEQYF
TRBJ2-1	once	TRBV10-3	TRBD2	TGTGCCATCACTGGGACTAGCGGAAACTACAATGAGCAGTTCTTC	CAITGTSGNYNEQFF
TRBJ1-6	.	TRBV3-1/TRBV3-2	.	TGTGCCAGCAGCCAACACGGCCAGGGCGGTTCACCCCTCCACTTT	CASSQHGQGGSPLHF
TRBJ2-7	.	TRBV6-2/TRBV6-3	.	TGTGCCAGCAGCAAAGGACTGGGAAGCTCCTACGAGCAGTACTTC	CASSKGLGSSYEQYF
TRBJ1-4	.	TRBV20-1	TRBD1	TGCAGTGCTAGTGCCGGGACAGGGGTGGGGGAAAAACTGTTTTTT	CSASAGTGVGEKLFF
TRBJ2-7	.	TRBV6-5	TRBD2	TGTGCCAGCACCCGAGGACTAGCCGCGACCTACGAGCAGTACTTC	CASTRGLAATYEQYF
TRBJ2-3	.	TRBV11-2	.	TGTGCCAGCAGCTTAGTGCAACAGACGCAGTATTTT	CASSLVQQTQYF
TRBJ2-5	.	TRBV15	.	TGTGCCACCAGCAGGCAATACAGGGAAAGGGAGACCCAGTACTTC	CATSRQYRERETQYF
TRBJ2-7	once	TRBV27	.	TGTGCCAGCAGTATCAGGTCGACGATGATATACGAGCAGTACTTC	CASSIRSTMIYEQYF
TRBJ2-2	.	TRBV6-5	.	TGTGCCAGCAGCGGGACTGGGACCGGGGAGCTGTTTTTT	CASSGTGTGELFF
TRBJ1-1	.	TRBV19	TRBD1	TGTGCCAGTAACGGGGACAGGGTGGAAGCTTTCTTT	CASNGDRVEAFF
TRBJ2-3	.	TRBV5-4	.	TGTGCCAGCAGTCAGGAGGACACAGATACGCAGTATTTT	CASSQEDTDTQYF
TRBJ2-3	.	TRBV3-1/TRBV3-2	.	TGTGCCAGCAGCCGGGTAACCGTTCAGGCCACAGATACGCAGTATTTT	CASSRVTVQATDTQYF
TRBJ2-5	.	TRBV7-9	.	TGTGCCAGCAGCTTCACGGACATAGCCGAAGAGACCCAGTACTTC	CASSFTDIAEETQYF
TRBJ2-2	.	TRBV6-2/TRBV6-3	.	TGTGCCAGCAGTTATCACCAGGGGATCCCCGGGGAGCTGTTTTTT	CASSYHQGIPGELFF
TRBJ2-5	.	TRBV6-1	.	TGTGCCAGCAGTGAAGACAGGGCCGAGACCCAGTACTTC	CASSEDRAETQYF
TRBJ2-1	.	TRBV29-1	.	TGCAGCGTTGATACCAGGCTTAACAATGAGCAGTTCTTC	CSVDTRLNNEQFF
TRBJ2-1	.	TRBV7-9	.	TGTGCCAGCAGCCAGACCTACAATGAGCAGTTCTTC	CASSQTYNEQFF
TRBJ2-1	.	TRBV27	TRBD1	TGTGCCAGCAGTGCAACCACAAGGACAGGGAACCATGAGCAGTTCTTC	CASSATTRTGNHEQFF
TRBJ1-1	few	TRBV4-2	TRBD1	TGTGCCAGCAGCCAAGAAAGAAACAGGGGTGCCACTGAAGCTTTCTTT	CASSQERNRGATEAFF
TRBJ1-1	.	TRBV19	.	TGTGCCACACAGACCGGGATAGGGACTGAAGCTTTCTTT	CATQTGIGTEAFF
TRBJ1-6	.	TRBV7-9	.	TGTGCCAGCAGCTTAGCGGAGGGCCGCGGTTCACCCCTCCACTTT	CASSLAEGRGSPLHF
TRBJ1-5	.	TRBV15	TRBD1	TGTGCCACCAGCAGAAGACAGGGTTACAATCAGCCCCAGCATTTT	CATSRRQGYNQPQHF
TRBJ2-6	.	TRBV25-1	.	TGTGCCAGCAGTGAAAGCGGCAGCTACTCTGGGGCCAACGTCCTGACTTTC	CASSESGSYSGANVLTF
TRBJ2-3	.	TRBV5-8	TRBD2	TGTGCCAGCAGCTCAGGGCTAACGGGAGGGACAGATACGCAGTATTTT	CASSSGLTGGTDTQYF
TRBJ2-1	once	TRBV7-2	TRBD1	TGTGCCAGCAGCGCAAGACAGGGCGGGAATGAGCAGTTCTTC	CASSARQGGNEQFF
TRBJ1-6	.	TRBV4-3	.	TGCGCCAGCAGCCAAGAAAGGGGCGGGAGCCTAAATTCACCCCTCCACTTT	CASSQERGGSLNSPLHF
TRBJ1-6	once	TRBV5-4	TRBD1	TGTGCCAGCAGCTCGACAGGGAGTCCTTCACCCCTCCACTTT	CASSSTGSPSPLHF
TRBJ2-7	.	TRBV28	TRBD1	TGTGCCAGCAGGGGGACAGGGGGCTCCTACGAGCAGTACTTC	CASRGTGGSYEQYF
TRBJ1-3	.	TRBV4-2	.	TGTGCCAGCAGTCCCGGTTTCTCAAGCTCTGGAAACACCATATATTTT	CASSPGFSSSGNTIYF
TRBJ2-3	.	TRBV18	TRBD1	TGTGCCAGCATGGACAGGGGCGGGACAGATACGCAGTATTTT	CASMDRGGTDTQYF
TRBJ2-7	.	TRBV10-3	TRBD1	TGTGCCACCGGACAGGCCTACGAGCAGTACTTC	CATGQAYEQYF
TRBJ2-7	.	TRBV9	TRBD1	TGTGCCAGCAGCGCATCGACAGGGGGCGGGTACGAGCAGTACTTC	CASSASTGGGYEQYF
TRBJ2-3	.	TRBV18	.	TGTGCCAGCTCACCACGGCAGGGAAGCACAGATACGCAGTATTTT	CASSPRQGSTDTQYF
TRBJ1-3	.	TRBV2	.	TGTGCCAGCAGTGAAAGGGGCTTCCTAGACTCTGGAAACACCATATATTTT	CASSERGFLDSGNTIYF
TRBJ1-4	.	TRBV2	TRBD1	TGTGCCAGCAGTGAATCCGCGACAGGGAGGGAAAAACTGTTTTTT	CASSESATGREKLFF
TRBJ1-2	.	TRBV25-1	TRBD1	TGTGCCAGCAGTGAGGGACAGGGAGGGTATGGCTACACCTTC	CASSEGQGGYGYTF
TRBJ1-5	.	TRBV4-3	TRBD1	TGCGCCAGCAGCCAAGACGGACAGGAGTATCAGCCCCAGCATTTT	CASSQDGQEYQPQHF
TRBJ2-7	.	TRBV5-4	TRBD1	TGTGCCAGCAGCTTGGATATGGGACAGTGGGGCTACGAGCAGTACTTC	CASSLDMGQWGYEQYF
TRBJ2-7	once	TRBV7-3	.	TGTGCCAGCAGCTTAAGCGGTGGAATCTACGAGCAGTACTTC	CASSLSGGIYEQYF
TRBJ1-2	.	TRBV28	.	TGTGCCAGCAGTTTACAGCGGGGCGCGGGTAACTATGGCTACACCTTC	CASSLQRGAGNYGYTF
TRBJ1-1	.	TRBV6-5	TRBD1	TGTGCCAGCAGTCCGAGACAGGGCAACACTGAAGCTTTCTTT	CASSPRQGNTEAFF
TRBJ1-5	.	TRBV28	TRBD1	TGTGCCAGCAGTTTTGGGACAGGGGTGGTTCAGCCCCAGCATTTT	CASSFGTGVVQPQHF
TRBJ1-2	.	TRBV15	.	TGTGCCACCAGCAGACACGGGTATGGCTACACCTTC	CATSRHGYGYTF
TRBJ1-2	once	TRBV6-2/TRBV6-3	TRBD1	TGTGCCAGCAGTTACGCGACAGGGTATGGCTACACCTTC	CASSYATGYGYTF
TRBJ1-1	.	TRBV5-6	.	TGTGCCAGCAGCTTGGCCCGTCGGACAGACACTGAAGCTTCCTTT	CASSLARRTDTEASF
TRBJ1-2	.	TRBV28	TRBD1	TGTGCCAGCAGTCCTATGGACAGGGGTGGCTACACCTTC	CASSPMDRGGYTF